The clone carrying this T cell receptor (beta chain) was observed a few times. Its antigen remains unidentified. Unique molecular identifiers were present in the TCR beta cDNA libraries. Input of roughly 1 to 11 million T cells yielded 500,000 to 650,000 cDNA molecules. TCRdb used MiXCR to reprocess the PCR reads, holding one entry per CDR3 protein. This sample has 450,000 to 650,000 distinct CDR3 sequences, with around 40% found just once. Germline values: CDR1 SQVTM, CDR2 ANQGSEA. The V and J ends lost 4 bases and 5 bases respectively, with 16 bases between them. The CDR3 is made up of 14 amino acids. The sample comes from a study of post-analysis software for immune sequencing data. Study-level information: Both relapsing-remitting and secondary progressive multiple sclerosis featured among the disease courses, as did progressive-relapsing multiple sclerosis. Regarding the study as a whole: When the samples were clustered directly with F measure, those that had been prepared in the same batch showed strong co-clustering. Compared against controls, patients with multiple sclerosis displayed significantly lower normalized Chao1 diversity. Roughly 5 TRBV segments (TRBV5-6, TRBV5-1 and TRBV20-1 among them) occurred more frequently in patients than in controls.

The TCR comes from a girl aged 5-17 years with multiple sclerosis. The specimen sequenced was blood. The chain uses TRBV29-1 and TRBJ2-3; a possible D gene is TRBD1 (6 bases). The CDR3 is CSVVGLGAIDTQYF. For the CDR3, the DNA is TGCAGCGTTGTCGGTCTGGGGGCAATAGATACGCAGTATTTT.